This paragraph reports one T cell receptor beta chain. The target antigen is unknown. The data were taken from a study of radiotherapy plus CTLA-4 blockade in lung cancer. General study points: Early blood T cell clone dynamics, with interferon-beta, were reported to best predict response.

The CDR3 covers 13 residues. Trimming at V came to 7 bases and at J to 8 bases, leaving 9 bases not matched to a gene. CDR1 MNHEY and CDR2 SVGAGI come from the germline V gene. The table came from immunoSEQ multiplex PCR; TCRdb's copy has only in-frame clones and leaves some out. Here the sample spans about 49,000 clones, over 75% being singletons. The sample consisted of peripheral blood, taken from a patient treated with radiotherapy plus ipilimumab. The TCR sequence derives from a human donor with non-small cell lung cancer whose response to radiotherapy plus ipilimumab could not be evaluated. This sequence joins TRBV6-5 and TRBJ1-2, with TRBD1 matching 8 bases. As DNA, the CDR3 is TGTGCCAGCACTCCGGGACAGGCGATAGGCTACACCTTC. Translating gives CASTPGQAIGYTF.